This T cell receptor (beta chain) was obtained from a study of vaccination effects on CD4 cells after COVID-19. The table came from immunoSEQ multiplex PCR; TCRdb's copy has only in-frame clones and leaves some out. The table has 8,500 to 13,000 clones, just under 75% seen once; the top ten hold 20% to 25%. Points on this clone: The antigen remains undetermined.

Germline V gene sequence: CDR1 SGDLS, CDR2 YYNGEE. This CDR3 has 15 residues. V shed 7 bases and J 4 bases; nucleotides not matched to a gene: 10. Under the ViraFEST assay, PBMC were stimulated with viral peptide pools so that antigen-specific CD4+ T cells expanded. Sequencing was performed afterwards. Culture proceeded for approximately 10 days, and CD4+ T cells were then isolated. Cultures of under 2.5 million PBMC per well contained approximately 10 IU/ml IL-2 plus 10 ug/ml peptides. Half the medium was swapped for IL-2 medium on days 3 and 7. Here the sequenced sample was CD4+ T cells from PBMCs cultured with HCoV-229E spike peptides, taken before COVID-19 vaccination. V usage is TRBV9 and J usage is TRBJ2-2; 7 bases agree with TRBD2. The sequence came from a human donor who received a COVID-19 vaccine. The CDR3 is CASGRRAGSTGELFF. CDR3 nucleotide sequence: TGTGCCAGCGGACGTCGAGCGGGGAGCACCGGGGAGCTGTTTTTT.